Below are 10 T cell receptor beta chains sequenced from a single sample in a study of shared clonotypes between healthy human individuals. Terminally differentiated effector memory CD45RA+ cells were left out of the naive CD8 fraction, which was CD45RO-negative and positively selected for CCR7. TCRdb's copy holds only in-frame clones and misses some; the assay was immunoSEQ multiplex PCR. Of approximately 1.9 million clones in the sample, 93% were seen once. The specimen was naive CD8+ T cells from PBMCs. The receptors derive from a man aged 18 to 30 in good health. Some clones in this sample may be carry-over from other donors' samples.

The J gene is TRBJ2-1, the V gene TRBV7-9; the D is unclear. CDR3 length: 14 amino acids. With 2 bases removed from V and 10 bases from J, the gap between germline ends came to 15 bases. Looked up from germline, CDR1 is SEHNR and CDR2 is FQNEAQ (reference sequence). The CDR3 is CASSLRVRPTEQFF. The CDR3 DNA reads TGTGCCAGCAGCTTAAGAGTCCGGCCCACGGAGCAGTTCTTC.

As regards this clone: Mismatch with germline at one junction end may stem from a read error. The chain links TRBV5-1 to TRBJ2-7; TRBD2 is a possible D gene (6 bases). Germline V gene data show CDR1 as SGHRS and CDR2 as YFSETQ. The CDR3 loop spans 15 amino acids. In DNA form, the CDR3 reads TGCGCCAGCAGCACAGATGCGGGACGGGTCTACCAGCAGTACTTC. As protein: CASSTDAGRVYQQYF.

J is TRBJ2-3 and V is TRBV6-5, with 11 bases aligning to TRBD2. The V and J ends lost 2 bases and 8 bases, in that order; junction bases with no gene match: 6. The CDR3 contains 15 residues. Germline V gene data show CDR1 as MNHEY and CDR2 as SVGAGI. CDR3 DNA: TGTGCCAGCAGTTACGATCTAGCGGGAGGCCCTACGCAGTATTTT. Protein sequence: CASSYDLAGGPTQYF.

The V gene is TRBV5-1, the J gene TRBJ1-2, with a tentative D call TRBD1 (5 bases). This CDR3 spans 15 amino acids. Trimming removed 5 bases from V and 4 bases from J, with 18 bases in between. From germline, CDR1 is SGHRS and CDR2 YFSETQ. CDR3 residues: CASRLRQNIFYGYTF. The DNA of the CDR3 is TGCGCCAGCAGGCTGAGACAGAACATCTTCTATGGCTACACCTTC.

V usage is TRBV7-6 and J usage is TRBJ2-3; 8 nucleotides match TRBD1. The CDR3 runs 14 residues. V lost 3 bases and J lost 3; bases outside the gene matches: 2. In germline, CDR1 is SGHVS, CDR2 FNYEAQ. DNA for the CDR3: TGTGCCAGCAGCTTTAACAGGGGGACAGATACGCAGTATTTT. Translated, it gives CASSFNRGTDTQYF.

V usage is TRBV7-9 and J usage is TRBJ1-4; D ambiguous. Trimming removed 5 bases from V and 0 bases from J, with 7 bases in between. This CDR3 is built from 14 residues. Looked up from germline, CDR1 is SEHNR and CDR2 is FQNEAQ (reference sequence). CDR3 nucleotide sequence: TGTGCCAGCAGCGGGTCGGCAACTAATGAAAAACTGTTTTTT. Its translation: CASSGSATNEKLFF.

The chain recombines TRBV6-1 with TRBJ2-5; no clear D gene. This CDR3 has 15 amino acids. CDR1 is MNHNS, CDR2 SASEGT, per germline. Trimming stripped 1 base from V and 5 bases from J, with 14 bases between. CDR3 coding DNA: TGTGCCAGCAGTGAAGAGGGTAGGGCTGGGGAGACCCAGTACTTC. Translation gives CASSEEGRAGETQYF.

The V gene is TRBV19, the J gene TRBJ1-2, with D possibly TRBD1 on 5 matching bases. Germline V gene data show CDR1 as LNHDA and CDR2 as SQIVND (reference sequence). V was trimmed by 2 bases and J by 8 bases, leaving 21 bases between them. This CDR3 has 16 amino acids. The CDR3 nucleotides are TGTGCCAGTAGTATAAGTGTCTGGGACCCCCTTTGGGGCTACACCTTC. As protein: CASSISVWDPLWGYTF.

The CDR3 sequence is CASRYSRTGGNTIYF. CDR3 coding DNA: TGTGCCAGCAGATATTCCCGGACAGGGGGAAACACCATATATTTT. V gene TRBV9 combines with J gene TRBJ1-3, with 8 bases matching TRBD1. There are 15 residues in the CDR3. Trimming took 5 bases from V and 4 from J; bases not matched to a gene: 8. Germline V gives CDR1 SGDLS, CDR2 YYNGEE.

The CDR3 nucleotides read TGTGCCAGCAGCTTCCGGGACAGGGGGCATGTCGAGCAGTACTTC. Protein product: CASSFRDRGHVEQYF. The V and J genes are TRBV7-6 and TRBJ2-7, with 12 bases matching TRBD1. Germline V lookup: CDR1 SGHVS, CDR2 FNYEAQ. The V segment lost 3 bases and the J segment 6 bases; nucleotides outside the gene matches: 6. This CDR3 is built from 15 residues.